The rows below give T cell receptor beta chains drawn from one sample of a study of blood T cell repertoires in COVID-19. Some clones are missing from TCRdb's copy, which holds only in-frame ones; the method was immunoSEQ multiplex PCR. The repertoire consists of about 150,000 clones, with 80% to 90% occurring once and the leading ten covering 2.5% to 4%. The material sequenced was peripheral blood. The receptors shown here come from a man between 65 and 85 years old with acute or convalescent COVID-19. CDR3s include the opening cysteine and the closing phenylalanine or tryptophan. The order of the fields is D gene, J gene, clone size, V gene, CDR3 DNA, CDR3 protein. A D gene is named only where the DNA matches it firmly. The size field is filled for only some rows; it gives once, few, many or a size class.

D gene: TRBD1; J gene: TRBJ2-7; clone size: -; V gene: TRBV9; CDR3 DNA: TGTGCCAGCAGCCCCCGGGGACAGGGTCCCTACGAGCAGTACTTC; CDR3 protein: CASSPRGQGPYEQYF
D gene: TRBD1; J gene: TRBJ2-5; clone size: -; V gene: TRBV18; CDR3 DNA: TGTGCCAGCTCACCAAACAGGGGGATCGCTACCCAGTACTTC; CDR3 protein: CASSPNRGIATQYF
D gene: -; J gene: TRBJ2-1; clone size: -; V gene: TRBV6-2/TRBV6-3; CDR3 DNA: TGTGCCAGCAGCTCTATAGCGGATCCCTACAATGAGCAGTTCTTC; CDR3 protein: CASSSIADPYNEQFF
D gene: -; J gene: TRBJ2-3; clone size: -; V gene: TRBV19; CDR3 DNA: TGTGCCAGTAGTTCGGACTATAGCACAGATACGCAGTATTTT; CDR3 protein: CASSSDYSTDTQYF
D gene: TRBD1; J gene: TRBJ2-6; clone size: -; V gene: TRBV28; CDR3 DNA: TGTGCCAGCAGTCCGCTAGGACAGGGAAATTCTGGGGCCAACGTCCTGACTTTC; CDR3 protein: CASSPLGQGNSGANVLTF
D gene: -; J gene: TRBJ2-2; clone size: -; V gene: TRBV12-5; CDR3 DNA: TGTGCTAGTGGTTACGGGACTTCGAACACCGGGGAGCTGTTTTTT; CDR3 protein: CASGYGTSNTGELFF
D gene: -; J gene: TRBJ2-3; clone size: once; V gene: TRBV4-2; CDR3 DNA: TGTGCCAGCAGCCGGCAAGCGGGTAGCACAGATACGCAGTATTTT; CDR3 protein: CASSRQAGSTDTQYF
D gene: -; J gene: TRBJ2-7; clone size: -; V gene: TRBV11-1; CDR3 DNA: TGTGCCAGCAGCTTAGGACAGTCCTACGAGCAGTACTTC; CDR3 protein: CASSLGQSYEQYF
D gene: TRBD1; J gene: TRBJ2-1; clone size: -; V gene: TRBV6-2/TRBV6-3; CDR3 DNA: TGTGCCAGCAGTAAAAACCCACAGGGGAGCTCCTACAATGAGCAGTTCTTC; CDR3 protein: CASSKNPQGSSYNEQFF
D gene: TRBD1; J gene: TRBJ2-7; clone size: once; V gene: TRBV2; CDR3 DNA: TGTGCCAGCAGGAAAGGGGGTCAGGGGGCGACCTACGAGCAGTACTTC; CDR3 protein: CASRKGGQGATYEQYF
D gene: -; J gene: TRBJ1-2; clone size: -; V gene: TRBV2; CDR3 DNA: TGTGCCAGCAGTGCCGGTACTAACTATGGCTACACCTTC; CDR3 protein: CASSAGTNYGYTF